This T cell receptor (beta chain) was documented in a study of naive and memory T cell subsets. From germline, CDR1 is DFQATT and CDR2 SNEGSKA (reference sequence). CDR3 length equals 12 residues. Trimming shortened V by 2 bases and J by 6 bases, and 10 bases separated the two germline ends. The beta constant-region primer was an equimolar mix of two oligonucleotides covering TRBC1 and TRBC2. Nested alpha and beta constant-region primers with the SP2 primer drove four PCR rounds on ligated cDNA. TCRdb re-called the UMI-ligation and nested PCR reads through MiXCR, storing one row per CDR3 protein. The sample gives 95,000 to 150,000 distinct CDR3 sequences, 36% of which show up once; roughly 0.86% is in the top ten. Concerning this clonotype: Antigen unknown.

Study observations and caveats: Naive and memory subsets had different power law exponents for TCR abundance. Over 90% of naive TCR sequences appeared only once after error correction, unlike memory subsets.

This sequence joins TRBV20-1 and TRBJ2-5; tentatively, D is TRBD1 (6 bases). The sequenced sample was central memory CD4+ T cells from blood. The TCR sequence derives from a human donor in good health. CDR3 in DNA: TGCAGTGCTAGAAGGCAGGGGCAGACCCAGTACTTC. Protein product: CSARRQGQTQYF.